These 4 T cell receptor beta chains share one sample of origin, sequenced in a study of response to subunit inactivated influenza vaccine. TCRdb reanalysed the RT-PCR reads using MiXCR and keeps one entry per CDR3 protein. The table has hundreds of thousands of distinct CDR3 sequences, less than 15% seen once. This specimen was non-naive T cells sorted from PBMCs, taken 14 to 15 days before vaccination. These receptors were collected from a man aged 45-65 years who received an inactivated influenza vaccine.

There are a few counts of this clonotype. CDR3 region: CASTTWRRMSTEAFF. The CDR3 coding sequence is TGTGCCAGCACCACCTGGAGGCGTATGAGCACTGAAGCTTTCTTT. The V and J genes are TRBV12-3 or TRBV12-4 and TRBJ1-1; no definite D call. CDR3 length: 15 amino acids. V lost 7 bases and J lost 4, with 19 bases in between.

This clonotype appeared a few times. The V gene is TRBV24-1, the J gene TRBJ1-5, with D perhaps matching TRBD1 (5 bases). In germline, CDR1 is KGHDR, CDR2 SFDVKD. This CDR3 is built from 15 residues. The V end lost 5 bases, the J end lost 4 bases, and 14 bases lay between the germline ends. The CDR3 region has the DNA TGTGCCACCAGTGCGGGACGGCGGGCTAATCAGCCCCAGCATTTT. Its translation is CATSAGRRANQPQHF.

This clonotype was recorded at least ten times. The V gene is TRBV10-3, the J gene TRBJ2-1; a weak D match, TRBD2 (7 bases). Trimming pared 0 bases from V and 4 bases from J, leaving 13 bases between. Germline V gene data show CDR1 as ENHRY and CDR2 as SYGVKD. The CDR3 spans 16 residues. The CDR3 DNA sequence: TGTGCCATCAGTGAGTCGGGAGGGGGGGCATACAATGAGCAGTTCTTC. This translates into CAISESGGGAYNEQFF.

In this sample, this clonotype turned up a few times. This chain links TRBV5-1 with TRBJ2-7, with D maybe TRBD2 (6 bases). Germline CDR1 is SGHRS and CDR2 is YFSETQ. There are 14 residues in the CDR3. Trimming removed 0 bases at V and 3 bases at J, with 10 bases between. Written as DNA, the CDR3 is TGCGCCAGCAGCTTGGTTACGGGGGACTACGAGCAGTACTTC. Its protein product is CASSLVTGDYEQYF.